This T cell receptor beta chain was sequenced in a study of Graves' ophthalmopathy and Graves' hyperthyroidism. The study, taken as a whole, reports: Most clonotypes expanded in thyroid above 0.001 frequency were present in blood too.

Patients were left out if they had other autoimmune diseases, uncontrolled infections, pregnancy or lactation. This clonotype was recorded at least ten times. No antigen is known for it. Trimming left V 2 bases short and J 4 bases short, with 15 bases between. Germline CDR1 reads SGHTA; CDR2 reads FQGTGA. This CDR3 has 15 residues. The authors amplified TCR beta CDR3 regions, and they did so from RNA transcripts for repertoire sequencing. The authors performed first-round RT-PCR with HTBI primers and then a second-round multiplex PCR. MiXCR, applied by TCRdb to the multiplex PCR reads, yields one record per CDR3 protein. The data show 200,000 to 250,000 distinct CDR3 sequences, with approximately 21% seen just once and about 46% held by the top ten.

The chain couples TRBV7-3 to TRBJ2-7, with a weak D call TRBD2 (6 bases). This TCR was recovered from a woman in her fifties or sixties with Graves' ophthalmopathy. Sequenced: peripheral blood. CDR3: CASSLDGREGYEQYF. The CDR3 DNA sequence: TGTGCCAGCAGCTTAGACGGGCGGGAAGGGTACGAGCAGTACTTC.